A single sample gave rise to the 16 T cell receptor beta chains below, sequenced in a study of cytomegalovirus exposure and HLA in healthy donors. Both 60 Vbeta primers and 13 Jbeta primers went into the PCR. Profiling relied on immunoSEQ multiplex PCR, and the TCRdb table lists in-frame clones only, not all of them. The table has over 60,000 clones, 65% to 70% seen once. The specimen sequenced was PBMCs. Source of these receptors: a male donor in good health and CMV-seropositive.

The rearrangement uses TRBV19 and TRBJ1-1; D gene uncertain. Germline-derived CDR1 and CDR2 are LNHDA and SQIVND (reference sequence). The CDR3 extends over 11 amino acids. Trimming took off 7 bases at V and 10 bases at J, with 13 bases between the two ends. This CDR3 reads CASTVVSGAFF. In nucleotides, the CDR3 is TGTGCCAGTACTGTTGTCTCGGGAGCTTTCTTT.

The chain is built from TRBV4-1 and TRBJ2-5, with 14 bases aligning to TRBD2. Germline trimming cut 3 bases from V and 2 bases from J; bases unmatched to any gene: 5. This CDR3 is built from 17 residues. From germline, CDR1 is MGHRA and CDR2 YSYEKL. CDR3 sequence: CASSQGGLAGAQETQYF. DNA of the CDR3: TGCGCCAGCAGCCAGGGGGGACTAGCGGGGGCACAAGAGACCCAGTACTTC.

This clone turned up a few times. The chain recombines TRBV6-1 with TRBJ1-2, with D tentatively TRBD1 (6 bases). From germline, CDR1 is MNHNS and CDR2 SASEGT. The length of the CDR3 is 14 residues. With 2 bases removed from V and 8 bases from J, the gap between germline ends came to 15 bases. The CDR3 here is CASSEPGGPLGYTF. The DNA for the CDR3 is TGTGCCAGCAGTGAACCCGGGGGGCCTCTAGGCTACACCTTC.

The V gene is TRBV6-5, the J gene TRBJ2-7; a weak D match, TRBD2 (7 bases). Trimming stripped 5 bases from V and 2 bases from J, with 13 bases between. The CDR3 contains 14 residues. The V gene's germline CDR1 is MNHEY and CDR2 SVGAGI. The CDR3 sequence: CASSRAGATYEQYF. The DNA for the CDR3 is TGTGCCAGCAGTCGGGCGGGGGCAACCTACGAGCAGTACTTC.

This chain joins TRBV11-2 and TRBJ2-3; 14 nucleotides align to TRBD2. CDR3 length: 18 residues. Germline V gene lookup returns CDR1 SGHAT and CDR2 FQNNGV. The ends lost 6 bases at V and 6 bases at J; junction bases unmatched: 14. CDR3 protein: CASRPTGTSGRYGDTQYF. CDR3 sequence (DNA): TGTGCCAGCAGACCAACAGGGACTAGCGGGAGATATGGTGATACGCAGTATTTT.

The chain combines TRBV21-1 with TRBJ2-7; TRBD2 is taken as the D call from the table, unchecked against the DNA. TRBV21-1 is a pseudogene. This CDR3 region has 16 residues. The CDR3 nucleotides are TGTGCCAGCAGCCCTCACCTTGGGACTAGAGGCGCCGAGCAGTACTTC. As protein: CASSPHLGTRGAEQYF.

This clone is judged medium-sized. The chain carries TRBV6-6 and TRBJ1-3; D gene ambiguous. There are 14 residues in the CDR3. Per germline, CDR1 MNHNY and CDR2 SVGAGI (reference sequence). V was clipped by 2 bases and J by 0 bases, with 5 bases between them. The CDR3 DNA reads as TGTGCCAGCAGTTACGTCGGCTCTGGAAACACCATATATTTT. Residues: CASSYVGSGNTIYF.

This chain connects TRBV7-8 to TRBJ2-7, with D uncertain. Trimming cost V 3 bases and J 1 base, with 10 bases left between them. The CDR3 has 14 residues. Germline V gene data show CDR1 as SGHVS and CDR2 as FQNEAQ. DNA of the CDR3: TGTGCCAGCAGCTTCCTTAGCCCTTCCTACGAGCAGTACTTC. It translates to CASSFLSPSYEQYF. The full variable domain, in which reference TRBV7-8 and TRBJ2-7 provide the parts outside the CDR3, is GAGVSQSPRYKVAKRGQDVALRCDPISGHVSLFWYQQALGQGPEFLTYFQNEAQLDKSGLPSDRFFAERPEGSVSTLKIQRTQQEDSAVYLCASSFLSPSYEQYFGPGTRLTVT.

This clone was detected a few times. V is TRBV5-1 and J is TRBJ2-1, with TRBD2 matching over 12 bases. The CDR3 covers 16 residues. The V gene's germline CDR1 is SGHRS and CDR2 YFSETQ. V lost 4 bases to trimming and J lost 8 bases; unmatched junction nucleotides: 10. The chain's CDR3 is CASSKGTSGFLDEQFF. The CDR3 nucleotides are TGCGCCAGCAGCAAGGGGACTAGCGGGTTTTTAGATGAGCAGTTCTTC.

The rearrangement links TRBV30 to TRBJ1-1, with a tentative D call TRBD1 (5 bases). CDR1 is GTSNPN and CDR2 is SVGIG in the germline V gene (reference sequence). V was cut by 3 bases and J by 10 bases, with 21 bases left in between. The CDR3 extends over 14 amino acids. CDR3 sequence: CAWSGGRRWAAAFF. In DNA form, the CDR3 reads TGTGCCTGGAGCGGGGGACGACGTTGGGCGGCAGCTTTCTTT.

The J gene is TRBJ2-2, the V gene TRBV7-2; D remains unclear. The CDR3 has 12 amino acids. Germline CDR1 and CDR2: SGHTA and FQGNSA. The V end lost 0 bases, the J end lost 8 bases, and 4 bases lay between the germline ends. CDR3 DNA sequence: TGTGCCAGCAGCTTAGCGACAGGGGAGCTGTTTTTT. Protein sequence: CASSLATGELFF.

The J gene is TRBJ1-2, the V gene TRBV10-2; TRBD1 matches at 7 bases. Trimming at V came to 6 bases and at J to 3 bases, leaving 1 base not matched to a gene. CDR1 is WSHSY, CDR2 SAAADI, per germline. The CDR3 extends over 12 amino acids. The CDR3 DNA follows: TGCGCCAGCAGCACAGGGGACTATGGCTACACCTTC. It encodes CASSTGDYGYTF.

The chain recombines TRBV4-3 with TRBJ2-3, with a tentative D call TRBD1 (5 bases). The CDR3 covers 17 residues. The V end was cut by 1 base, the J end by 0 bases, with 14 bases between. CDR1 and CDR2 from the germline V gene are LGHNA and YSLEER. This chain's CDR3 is CASSQVPATDSTDTQYF. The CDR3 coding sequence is TGCGCCAGCAGCCAAGTGCCTGCGACAGATAGCACAGATACGCAGTATTTT.

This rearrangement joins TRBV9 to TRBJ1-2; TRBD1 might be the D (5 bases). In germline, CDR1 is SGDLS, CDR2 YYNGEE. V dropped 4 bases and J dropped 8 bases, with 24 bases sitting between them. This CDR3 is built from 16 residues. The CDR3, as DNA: TGTGCCAGCAGCACCTTGACCCTCGCCGGGGGTCTAGGCTACACCTTC. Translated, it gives CASSTLTLAGGLGYTF.

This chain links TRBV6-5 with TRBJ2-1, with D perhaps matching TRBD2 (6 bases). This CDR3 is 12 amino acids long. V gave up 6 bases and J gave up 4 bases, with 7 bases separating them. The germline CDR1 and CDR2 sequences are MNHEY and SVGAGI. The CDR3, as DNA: TGTGCCAGCAGGGGAGGATACAATGAGCAGTTCTTC. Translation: CASRGGYNEQFF.

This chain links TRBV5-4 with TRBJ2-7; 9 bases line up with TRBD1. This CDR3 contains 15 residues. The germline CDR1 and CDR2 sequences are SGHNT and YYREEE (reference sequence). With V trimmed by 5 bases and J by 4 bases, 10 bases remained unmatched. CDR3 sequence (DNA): TGTGCCAGCAGTCCTTCCGGGACAGGGAAGTACGAGCAGTACTTC. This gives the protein CASSPSGTGKYEQYF.